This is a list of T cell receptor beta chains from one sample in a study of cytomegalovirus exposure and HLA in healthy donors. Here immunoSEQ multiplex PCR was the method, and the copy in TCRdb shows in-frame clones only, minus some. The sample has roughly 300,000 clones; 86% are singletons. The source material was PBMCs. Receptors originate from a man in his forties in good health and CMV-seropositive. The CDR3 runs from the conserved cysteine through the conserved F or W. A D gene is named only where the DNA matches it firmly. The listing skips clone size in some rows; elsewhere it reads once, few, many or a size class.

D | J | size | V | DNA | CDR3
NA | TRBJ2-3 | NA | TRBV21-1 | TGTGCCAGCAGCAAACAGCCGGGACAGGGTCCTCCAGATACGCAGTATTTT | CASSKQPGQGPPDTQYF
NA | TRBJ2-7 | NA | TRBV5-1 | TGCGCCAGCAGCATGGTTCCGGGACACAGCTCCTACGAGCAGTACTTC | CASSMVPGHSSYEQYF
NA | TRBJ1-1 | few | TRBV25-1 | TGTGCCAGCAGAGCGCCCGGGGGAACTGAAGCTTTCTTT | CASRAPGGTEAFF
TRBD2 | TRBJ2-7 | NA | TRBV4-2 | TGTGCCAGCAGCCAACTCCGGACTAGTCTAACCTACGAGCAGTACTTC | CASSQLRTSLTYEQYF
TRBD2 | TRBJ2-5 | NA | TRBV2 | TGTGCCAGTCGGACACGCCGGGGGGGAGAGACCCAGTACTTC | CASRTRRGGETQYF
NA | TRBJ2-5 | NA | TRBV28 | TGTGCCAGCAGTCTCCACACTACGGGGGAGACCCAGTACTTC | CASSLHTTGETQYF
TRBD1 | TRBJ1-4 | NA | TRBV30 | TGTGCCTGGAGACGACAGGGGAATGAAAAACTGTTTTTT | CAWRRQGNEKLFF
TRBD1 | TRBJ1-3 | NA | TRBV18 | TGTGCCAGCTCAGCTCTTCGTGGACAGGGTACAAACTCTGGAAACACCATATATTTT | CASSALRGQGTNSGNTIYF
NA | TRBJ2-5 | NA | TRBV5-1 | TGCGCCAGCAGCTGGGGAGGGGACACACTAGGGGAGACCCAGTACTTC | CASSWGGDTLGETQYF
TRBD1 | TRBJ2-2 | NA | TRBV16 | TGTGCCAGCAGCCAATACAGGGGGATCACCGGGGAGCTGTTTTTT | CASSQYRGITGELFF
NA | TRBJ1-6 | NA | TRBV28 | TGTGCCACCGAGGGACTGCGAAGCTCCTATAATTCACCCCTCCACTTT | CATEGLRSSYNSPLHF
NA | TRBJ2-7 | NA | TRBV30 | TGTGCCCTCGTGAGCTCCTACGAGCAGTACTTC | CALVSSYEQYF
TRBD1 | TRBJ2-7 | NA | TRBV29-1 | TGCAGCGTTGAGGGACAGGGGTTTGCGGCGGGCGAGCAGTACTTC | CSVEGQGFAAGEQYF
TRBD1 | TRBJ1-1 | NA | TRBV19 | TGTGCCAGTAGTATTAATCAGGGGGAGGTTGAAGCTTTCTTT | CASSINQGEVEAFF
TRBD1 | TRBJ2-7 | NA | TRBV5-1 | TGCGCCAGCAGCCCTCCGGGACAGGCGATCTACGAGCAGTACTTC | CASSPPGQAIYEQYF
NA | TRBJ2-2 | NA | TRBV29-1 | TGCAGCGGGATAGCGTCGGACACCGGGGAGCTGTTTTTT | CSGIASDTGELFF
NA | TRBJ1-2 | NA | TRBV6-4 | TGTGCCAGCAGTAAATCGAAGGGACTTGGGTATGGCTACACCTTC | CASSKSKGLGYGYTF
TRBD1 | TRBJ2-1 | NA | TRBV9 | TGTGCCAGCAGCAGAGTGGACAGGCCGTACAATGAGCAGTTCTTC | CASSRVDRPYNEQFF
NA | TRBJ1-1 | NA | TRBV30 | TGTGCCTGGATACAGGCTTTCTTT | CAWIQAFF
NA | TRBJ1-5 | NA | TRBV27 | TGTGCCAGCAGTCCCTACTCGGGGGAGGGTACGGAGCCCCAGCATTTT | CASSPYSGEGTEPQHF
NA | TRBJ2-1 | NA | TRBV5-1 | TGCGCCAGCAGCGGCGGGACAGTCCACAATGAGCAGTTCTTC | CASSGGTVHNEQFF
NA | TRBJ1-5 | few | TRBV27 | TGTGCCAGCAGCCAAGGACAGAATCAGCCCCAGCATTTT | CASSQGQNQPQHF
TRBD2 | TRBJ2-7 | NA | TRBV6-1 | TGTGCCAGCAGTGAGGGAGGGACTTTGAAAGAGCAGTACTTC | CASSEGGTLKEQYF
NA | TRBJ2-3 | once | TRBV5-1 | TGCGCCTCCCGGCAGGGGACCCGCACAGATACGCAGTATTTT | CASRQGTRTDTQYF
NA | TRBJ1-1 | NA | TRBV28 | TGTGCCAGCAACAGGGTTGAGAACACTGAAGCTTTCTTT | CASNRVENTEAFF
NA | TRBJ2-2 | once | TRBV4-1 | TGCGCCAGCAGCCAAGCAGCATGGGGGCTTTGGGTGGACACCGGGGAGCTGTTTTTT | CASSQAAWGLWVDTGELFF
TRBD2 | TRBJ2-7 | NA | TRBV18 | TGTGCCAGCTCACCGGGTCAAGCGGGAGAATTCGAGCAGTACTTC | CASSPGQAGEFEQYF
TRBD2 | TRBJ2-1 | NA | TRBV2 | TGTGCCAGCAGTGAATTCATCCCTAGCGGGAGCTCCCGCTCCTACAATGAGCAGTTCTTC | CASSEFIPSGSSRSYNEQFF
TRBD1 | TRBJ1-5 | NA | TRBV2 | TGTGCCAGCAGTGACAGGGGGCTCAGCAATCAGCCCCAGCATTTT | CASSDRGLSNQPQHF
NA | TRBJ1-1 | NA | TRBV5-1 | TGCGCCAGCAGCTTGCAGGGATTCACTGAAGCTTTCTTT | CASSLQGFTEAFF
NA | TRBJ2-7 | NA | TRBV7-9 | TGTGCCAGCAGCTTAGGCCAGGGGCATTCCTACGAGCAGTACTTC | CASSLGQGHSYEQYF
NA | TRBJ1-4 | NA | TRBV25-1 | TGTGCCAGCAGCTCCTCCCCGGGAGGGGCTAATGAAAAACTGTTTTTT | CASSSSPGGANEKLFF
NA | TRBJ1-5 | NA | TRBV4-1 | TGCGCCAGCAGCCAAGGAAAAGGAGGGCGCAATCAGCCCCAGCATTTT | CASSQGKGGRNQPQHF
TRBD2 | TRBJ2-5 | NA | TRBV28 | TGTGCCAGCAGACCTTTAGCGGGAGGGGAGGAGACCCAGTACTTC | CASRPLAGGEETQYF
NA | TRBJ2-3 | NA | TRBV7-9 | TGTGCCAGCAGCTTAGACAGGGACACAGATACGCAGTATTTT | CASSLDRDTDTQYF
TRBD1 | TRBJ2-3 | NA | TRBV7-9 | TGTGCCAGCAGCCCAGGGGGCGCAGATACGCAGTATTTT | CASSPGGADTQYF
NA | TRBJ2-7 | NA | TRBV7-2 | TGTGCCAGCAGCACAGAGTATATAAGAGCCTACGAGCAGTACTTC | CASSTEYIRAYEQYF
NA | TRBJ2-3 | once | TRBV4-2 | TGTGCCAGCAGCCAAGAGTGGGGCGCAGATACGCAGTATTTT | CASSQEWGADTQYF
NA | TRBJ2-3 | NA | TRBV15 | TGTGCCACCAGCCTCCATGCGGTAGCGCAGAGCACAGATACGCAGTATTTT | CATSLHAVAQSTDTQYF
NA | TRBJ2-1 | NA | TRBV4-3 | TGCGCCAGCAGCCAGGTCCCAGGGGAATACAATGAGCAGTTCTTC | CASSQVPGEYNEQFF
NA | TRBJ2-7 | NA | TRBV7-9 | TGTTCCAGCAGCTTAGACGGCTACGAGCAGTACTTC | CSSSLDGYEQYF
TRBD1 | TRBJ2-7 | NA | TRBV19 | TGTGCCAGTAGTCCGGGACAGGGACCCTACGAGCAGTACTTC | CASSPGQGPYEQYF
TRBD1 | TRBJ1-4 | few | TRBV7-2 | TGTGCCAGCAGCTTACAGGGGGTGGTACTGTTTTTT | CASSLQGVVLFF
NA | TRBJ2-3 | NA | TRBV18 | TGTGCCAGCTCACCAAAACTACGCGGGAACACAGATACGCAGTATTTT | CASSPKLRGNTDTQYF
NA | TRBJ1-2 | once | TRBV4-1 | TGCGCCAGCAGCCAAGACCAACAGGGTGGGTATGGCTACACCTTC | CASSQDQQGGYGYTF
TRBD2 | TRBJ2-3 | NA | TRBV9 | TGTGCCAGCACGACTAGCGGGGGAAGCACAGATACGCAGTATTTT | CASTTSGGSTDTQYF
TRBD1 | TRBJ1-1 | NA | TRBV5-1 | TGCGCCAGCAGCGGGGGACAGGTGTACACTGAAGCTTTCTTT | CASSGGQVYTEAFF
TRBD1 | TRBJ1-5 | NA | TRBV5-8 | TGTGCCAGCGTTCAGGGACAGGGGCTCCCTTATAGCAATCAGCCCCAGCATTTT | CASVQGQGLPYSNQPQHF
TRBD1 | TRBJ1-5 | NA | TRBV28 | TGTGCCAGCAGTTTGTCTCAGGGGGCGCGGTGGCAGCCCCAGCATTTT | CASSLSQGARWQPQHF
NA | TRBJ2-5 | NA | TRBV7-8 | TGTGCCAGCAGCACAGGGTTGTTCCAAGAGACCCAGTACTTC | CASSTGLFQETQYF
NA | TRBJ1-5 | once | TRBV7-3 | TGTGCCAGCAGCTTTCGGGGGGCAGAAAATCAGCCCCAGCATTTT | CASSFRGAENQPQHF
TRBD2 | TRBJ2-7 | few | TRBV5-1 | TGCGCCAGCAGCCCCGAGGGGGGACTAGGAACCTACGAGCAGTACTTC | CASSPEGGLGTYEQYF
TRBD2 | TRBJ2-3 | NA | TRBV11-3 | TGTGCCAGCAGCTACAGCGGGACTAGCACAGATACGCAGTATTTT | CASSYSGTSTDTQYF
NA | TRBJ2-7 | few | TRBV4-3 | TGCGCCAGCAGCCAAGATCCAAGGGGCATCTACGAGCAGTACTTC | CASSQDPRGIYEQYF
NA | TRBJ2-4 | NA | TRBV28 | TGTGCCAGCCATGGAGGGGCCAAAAACATTCAGTACTTC | CASHGGAKNIQYF
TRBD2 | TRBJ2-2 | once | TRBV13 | TGTGCCAGCAGCCCGGGACTAGCGGGAGCCAACACCGGGGAGCTGTTTTTT | CASSPGLAGANTGELFF
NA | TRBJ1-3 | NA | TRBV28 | TGTGCCAGCAGTTCTAGAGACACCATATATTTT | CASSSRDTIYF
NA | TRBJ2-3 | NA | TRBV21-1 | TGTGCCAGCAGCAAAAAGACAGGGGACACAGATACGCAGTATTTT | CASSKKTGDTDTQYF
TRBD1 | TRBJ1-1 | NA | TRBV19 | TGTGCCAGTATCTCAGGGGGCACCCGTCGGAACACTGAAGCTTTCTTT | CASISGGTRRNTEAFF